One and the same sample provided the 25 T cell receptor beta chains below, sequenced in a study of blood T cell repertoires in COVID-19. Data came from immunoSEQ multiplex PCR; TCRdb stores just in-frame clones and leaves some out. The sample yields under 250,000 clones, 80% seen once. Material: PBMCs or T cells enriched from blood (not recorded which). The receptor set was obtained from a man aged 30 to 45 with acute COVID-19.

This sequence joins TRBV14 and TRBJ1-4, with TRBD1 as a possible D gene (5 bases). Trimming removed 0 bases at V and 7 bases at J, with 12 bases between. CDR3 length: 15 residues. Germline values: CDR1 SGHDN, CDR2 FVKESK. The chain's CDR3 is CASSQDSQGFEKLFF. The CDR3 nucleotides read TGTGCCAGCAGCCAAGATTCTCAGGGTTTTGAAAAACTGTTTTTT.

This sequence joins TRBV6-4 and TRBJ2-3; 8 bases map to TRBD2. Germline CDR1 MRHNA, CDR2 SNTAGT. CDR3 size: 14 residues. The V and J ends lost 6 bases and 1 base, in that order; junction bases with no gene match: 3. CDR3 coding DNA: TGTGCCAGCAGCACTAGCGGAGGCACAGATACGCAGTATTTT. Amino acids: CASSTSGGTDTQYF.

The J gene is TRBJ2-7, the V gene TRBV5-1; 7 positions agree with TRBD2. The length of the CDR3 is 15 residues. CDR1 SGHRS and CDR2 YFSETQ come from the germline V gene. The V gene end was trimmed by 0 bases and the J gene end by 6 bases; junction bases not matched to a gene: 9. CDR3 protein: CASSLEEGGGSEQYF. DNA for the CDR3: TGCGCCAGCAGCTTGGAGGAGGGCGGGGGAAGCGAGCAGTACTTC. Together with reference TRBV5-1 and TRBJ2-7, the CDR3 gives the full variable domain: KAGVTQTPRYLIKTRGQQVTLSCSPISGHRSVSWYQQTPGQGLQFLFEYFSETQRNKGNFPGRFSGRQFSNSRSEMNVSTLELGDSALYLCASSLEEGGGSEQYFGPGTRLTVT.

J is TRBJ1-5 and V is TRBV9, with D unresolved. The CDR3 is 13 residues long. With 0 bases removed from V and 11 bases from J, the gap between germline ends came to 12 bases. Germline V CDR1 and CDR2: SGDLS, YYNGEE. The CDR3 region is CASSVDALGAQHF. The CDR3 region has the DNA TGTGCCAGCAGCGTAGACGCGTTGGGAGCCCAGCATTTT.

The chain couples TRBV9 to TRBJ1-6; D unclear. CDR3 length equals 15 residues. The V end was cut by 0 bases, the J end by 7 bases, with 11 bases between. Germline CDR1 is SGDLS and CDR2 is YYNGEE. The DNA for the CDR3 is TGTGCCAGCAGCGTAGTCGCGGATTTCAATTCACCCCTCCACTTT. Its translation is CASSVVADFNSPLHF. Full variable domain (missing parts from reference TRBV9 and TRBJ1-6): DSGVTQTPKHLITATGQRVTLRCSPRSGDLSVYWYQQSLDQGLQFLIQYYNGEERAKGNILERFSAQQFPDLHSELNLSSLELGDSALYFCASSVVADFNSPLHFGNGTRLTVT.

V gene TRBV5-1 combines with J gene TRBJ2-5; maybe TRBD1 (5 bases). The CDR3 totals 14 residues. Germline lookup yields CDR1 SGHRS and CDR2 YFSETQ. The V gene lost 4 bases and the J gene lost 4 bases, with 14 bases spanning the gap. The CDR3 reads CASSRGGASETQYF. The CDR3 DNA reads TGCGCCAGCAGCCGCGGTGGGGCCTCAGAGACCCAGTACTTC. The variable domain in full, with the rest retrieved from reference TRBV5-1 and TRBJ2-5, is KAGVTQTPRYLIKTRGQQVTLSCSPISGHRSVSWYQQTPGQGLQFLFEYFSETQRNKGNFPGRFSGRQFSNSRSEMNVSTLELGDSALYLCASSRGGASETQYFGPGTRLLVL.

The chain recombines TRBV7-2 with TRBJ1-5, with a tentative D call TRBD1 (5 bases). Germline V gene data show CDR1 as SGHTA and CDR2 as FQGNSA. The length of the CDR3 is 17 residues. Trimming cost V 5 bases and J 1 base, with 18 bases left between them. CDR3 nucleotides: TGTGCCAGCAGCCCCCGAGGTGGGGGAGGAAGCAATCAGCCCCAGCATTTT. It specifies CASSPRGGGGSNQPQHF.

V and J are TRBV19 and TRBJ1-1, with 9 bases identical to TRBD1. This CDR3 is built from 15 residues. J gave up 0 bases and V 5 bases, and 4 bases lay outside the gene matches. Germline CDR1 LNHDA, CDR2 SQIVND (reference sequence). The CDR3 is CASSLGQGMNTEAFF. For the CDR3, the DNA is TGTGCCAGTAGTTTGGGACAGGGCATGAACACTGAAGCTTTCTTT.

The rearrangement links TRBV5-1 to TRBJ2-1, with 15 bases fitting TRBD2. Per the germline V gene, CDR1 is SGHRS and CDR2 is YFSETQ. Trimming at V came to 3 bases and at J to 6 bases, leaving 4 bases not matched to a gene. The length of the CDR3 is 16 residues. The CDR3 region has the DNA TGCGCCAGCAGCTCGGGACTAGCGGGGGGAGGCAATGAGCAGTTCTTC. Translation gives CASSSGLAGGGNEQFF.

This rearrangement joins TRBV6-1 to TRBJ2-3; 13 bases fit TRBD2. This CDR3 has 17 residues. Losses at the gene ends were 4 bases for V and 0 bases for J; bases not matched to a gene: 4. Germline V gene sequence: CDR1 MNHNS, CDR2 SASEGT. Here the CDR3 reads CASSGLAGGSSTDTQYF. DNA of the CDR3: TGTGCCAGCAGTGGACTAGCGGGGGGTTCTAGCACAGATACGCAGTATTTT.

The rearrangement links TRBV28 to TRBJ2-7, with D perhaps matching TRBD2 (5 bases). Between the trimmed V and J ends, which lost 6 bases and 6 bases, there was a span of 21 bases. The CDR3 is made up of 15 amino acids. Germline CDR1 is MDHEN and CDR2 is SYDVKM. CDR3 sequence: CASSLFSAGGREQYF. The CDR3 DNA follows: TGTGCCAGCAGCCTTTTTTCCGCAGGCGGGCGCGAGCAGTACTTC.

The DNA for the CDR3 is TGCGCCAGCAGCGAGGGATCGAATAATGAAAAACTGTTTTTT. Encoded protein: CASSEGSNNEKLFF. The genes are TRBV5-1 and TRBJ1-4; D remains unclear. Germline CDR1 SGHRS, CDR2 YFSETQ. Trimming left V 4 bases short and J 4 bases short, with 11 bases between. This CDR3 is 14 amino acids long.

The chain employs TRBV19 and TRBJ2-2; tentatively, D is TRBD2 (7 bases). V was shortened by 0 bases and J by 4 bases, with 12 bases between the two germline ends. Germline V gene lookup returns CDR1 LNHDA and CDR2 SQIVND (reference sequence). CDR3 length equals 16 residues. Written as DNA, the CDR3 is TGTGCCAGTAGTATAGACCGGGGGGCGCGCACCGGGGAGCTGTTTTTT. This codes for CASSIDRGARTGELFF.

This clone was seen just once. This chain joins TRBV7-2 and TRBJ1-4, with TRBD1 identical over 9 bases. CDR1 and CDR2 (germline): SGHTA, FQGNSA. The CDR3 covers 16 residues. V shed 2 bases and J 7 bases; nucleotides not matched to a gene: 8. The CDR3 DNA is TGTGCCAGCAGCTTATTGGGACAGGGAAGTCGTGAAAAACTGTTTTTT. It is translated as CASSLLGQGSREKLFF.

The chain has TRBV5-6 and TRBJ2-7, with D possibly being TRBD1 (6 bases). Germline V CDR1 and CDR2: SGHDT, YYEEEE. The V end was cut by 0 bases, the J end by 6 bases, with 10 bases between. The CDR3 is 13 amino acids. The CDR3 region is CASSLDRVPEQYF. As DNA, the CDR3 is TGTGCCAGCAGCTTGGACAGGGTCCCCGAGCAGTACTTC.

The V and J genes are TRBV6-2 or TRBV6-3 and TRBJ2-3, with 7 bases aligning to TRBD1. Germline-derived CDR1 and CDR2 are MNHEY and SVGEGT. Losses at the gene ends were 5 bases for V and 3 bases for J; bases not matched to a gene: 17. CDR3 size: 18 residues. The CDR3 sequence: CASSTLRDSIPLTDTQYF. CDR3 DNA: TGTGCCAGCAGTACCCTCCGGGACAGCATACCATTGACAGATACGCAGTATTTT.

This clone was found many times. Other nucleotide sequences from this sample produce the same CDR3. V gene TRBV5-4 combines with J gene TRBJ2-7; tentatively, D is TRBD2 (7 bases). CDR3 length: 15 residues. The V and J ends lost 4 bases and 4 bases respectively, with 18 bases between them. Germline assignment: CDR1 SGHNT and CDR2 YYREEE (reference sequence). CDR3 coding DNA: TGTGCCAGCAGCCTGGCCGGAGGGGGAGGGTACGAGCAGTACTTC. Its translation is CASSLAGGGGYEQYF.

The count of this clone is one. V and J are TRBV11-2 and TRBJ2-7; D perhaps matches TRBD1 (6 bases). CDR3 size: 12 residues. Trimming removed 6 bases from V and 5 bases from J, with 11 bases in between. Germline V gene data show CDR1 as SGHAT and CDR2 as FQNNGV. CDR3 coding DNA: TGTGCCAGCAGAGGGGGATTCAACGAGCAGTACTTC. This codes for CASRGGFNEQYF. Filled out from reference TRBV11-2 and TRBJ2-7, the complete variable domain reads EAGVAQSPRYKIIEKRQSVAFWCNPISGHATLYWYQQILGQGPKLLIQFQNNGVVDDSQLPKDRFSAERLKGVDSTLKIQPAKLEDSAVYLCASRGGFNEQYFGPGTRLTVT.

J is TRBJ2-1 and V is TRBV7-6, with 11 bases matching TRBD2. The junction had 5 bases not matched to a gene; V was cut back by 6 bases and J by 1 base. From germline, CDR1 is SGHVS and CDR2 FNYEAQ. There are 16 residues in the CDR3. CDR3 DNA sequence: TGTGCCAGCAGACTTAGCGGGGGGGCTTCCTACAATGAGCAGTTCTTC. Its translation: CASRLSGGASYNEQFF. The variable domain in full, completed from reference TRBV7-6 and TRBJ2-1, reads GAGVSQSPRYKVTKRGQDVALRCDPISGHVSLYWYRQALGQGPEFLTYFNYEAQQDKSGLPNDRFSAERPEGSISTLTIQRTEQRDSAMYRCASRLSGGASYNEQFFGPGTRLTVL.

The rearrangement uses TRBV29-1 and TRBJ2-3; tentative D call: TRBD1 (6 bases). V was clipped by 4 bases and J by 4 bases, with 18 bases between them. Germline CDR1 reads SQVTM; CDR2 reads ANQGSEA. The CDR3 totals 15 residues. The CDR3 nucleotides read TGCAGCGTTGGGCTGGGGACACCCGTTTCAGATACGCAGTATTTT. Protein product: CSVGLGTPVSDTQYF.

This chain's CDR3 is CASSFLTPNTEAFF. DNA for the CDR3: TGTGCCAGCAGTTTTCTTACACCGAACACTGAAGCTTTCTTT. V gene TRBV27 combines with J gene TRBJ1-1; D is ambiguous. The CDR3 runs 14 residues. Trimming pared 3 bases from V and 1 base from J, leaving 9 bases between. Germline V lookup: CDR1 MNHEY, CDR2 SMNVEV (reference sequence).

The CDR3: CASTVSGSDRDYEQYF. For the CDR3, the DNA is TGTGCCAGCACCGTCTCGGGATCGGACAGGGACTACGAGCAGTACTTC. The V call is TRBV6-4, the J call TRBJ2-7; 8 nucleotides agree with TRBD1. The length of the CDR3 is 16 residues. Germline V gene lookup returns CDR1 MRHNA and CDR2 SNTAGT. The V segment lost 7 bases and the J segment 3 bases; nucleotides outside the gene matches: 14.

The chain has TRBV2 and TRBJ2-5; D remains unclear. The CDR3 extends over 13 amino acids. V lost 6 bases, J lost 0 bases, and 8 bases lay in between. Germline V gene lookup returns CDR1 SNHLY and CDR2 FYNNEI. The CDR3 nucleotides are TGTGCCAGCAGGAGGCAGTACCAAGAGACCCAGTACTTC. This codes for CASRRQYQETQYF. Variable domain in full (rest from reference TRBV2 and TRBJ2-5): EPEVTQTPSHQVTQMGQEVILRCVPISNHLYFYWYRQILGQKVEFLVSFYNNEISEKSEIFDDQFSVERPDGSNFTLKIRSTKLEDSAMYFCASRRQYQETQYFGPGTRLLVL.

This clone was detected ten times or more. This rearrangement joins TRBV10-3 to TRBJ2-7, with a possible D match to TRBD2 (5 bases). CDR3 length equals 14 residues. The V gene's germline CDR1 is ENHRY and CDR2 SYGVKD. The V end was cut by 7 bases, the J end by 2 bases, with 15 bases between. This CDR3 reads CAITSGIGAYEQYF. CDR3 sequence (DNA): TGTGCCATCACTTCGGGGATTGGCGCCTACGAGCAGTACTTC.

The chain has TRBV5-1 and TRBJ2-7; TRBD1 aligns across 8 bases. V was pared by 3 bases and J by 6 bases, with 5 bases of the junction left unmatched. The CDR3 runs to 13 residues. The V gene's germline CDR1 is SGHRS and CDR2 YFSETQ. DNA for the CDR3: TGCGCCAGCAGCTACGGACAGGGCCCCGAGCAGTACTTC. It yields the protein CASSYGQGPEQYF.